This note documents a single TCR beta chain sequence. The data originate from a study of blood T cell repertoires in COVID-19. Study-level information: Acute-phase and convalescent COVID-19 samples originated in the United States, Italy and Spain.

Method: immunoSEQ multiplex PCR; TCRdb's copy keeps in-frame clones and lacks some. The sample includes roughly 76,000 clones, roughly 85% of them seen just once. The CDR3 runs to 15 residues. Deletions cut 2 bases from V and 0 bases from J, with 13 bases between. Germline loops: CDR1 GTSNPN, CDR2 SVGIG (reference sequence). The TCR comes from a man younger than 45 with acute or convalescent COVID-19. The V gene is TRBV30, the J gene TRBJ1-2; no definite D call. The sequencing sample was made of peripheral blood. CDR3 bases: TGTGCCTGGAGTCCTCGACGGGGAGCTAACTATGGCTACACCTTC. Its protein product is CAWSPRRGANYGYTF. Together with reference TRBV30 and TRBJ1-2, the CDR3 gives the full variable domain: SQTIHQWPATLVQPVGSPLSLECTVEGTSNPNLYWYRQAAGRGLQLLFYSVGIGQISSEVPQNLSASRPQDRQFILSSKKLLLSDSGFYLCAWSPRRGANYGYTFGSGTRLTVV.